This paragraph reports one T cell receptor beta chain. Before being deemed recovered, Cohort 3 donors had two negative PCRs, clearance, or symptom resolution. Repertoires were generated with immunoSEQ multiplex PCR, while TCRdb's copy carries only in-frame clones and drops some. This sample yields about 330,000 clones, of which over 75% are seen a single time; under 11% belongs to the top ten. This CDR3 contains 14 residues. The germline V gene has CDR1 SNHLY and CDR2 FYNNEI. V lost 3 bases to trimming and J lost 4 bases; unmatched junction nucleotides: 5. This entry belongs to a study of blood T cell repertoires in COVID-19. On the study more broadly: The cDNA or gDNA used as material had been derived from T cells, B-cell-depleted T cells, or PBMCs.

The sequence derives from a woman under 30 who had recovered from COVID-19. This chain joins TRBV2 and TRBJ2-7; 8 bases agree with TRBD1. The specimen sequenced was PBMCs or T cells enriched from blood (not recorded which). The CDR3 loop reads CASSEQGARYEQYF. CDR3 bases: TGTGCCAGCAGTGAGCAGGGGGCGCGGTACGAGCAGTACTTC.